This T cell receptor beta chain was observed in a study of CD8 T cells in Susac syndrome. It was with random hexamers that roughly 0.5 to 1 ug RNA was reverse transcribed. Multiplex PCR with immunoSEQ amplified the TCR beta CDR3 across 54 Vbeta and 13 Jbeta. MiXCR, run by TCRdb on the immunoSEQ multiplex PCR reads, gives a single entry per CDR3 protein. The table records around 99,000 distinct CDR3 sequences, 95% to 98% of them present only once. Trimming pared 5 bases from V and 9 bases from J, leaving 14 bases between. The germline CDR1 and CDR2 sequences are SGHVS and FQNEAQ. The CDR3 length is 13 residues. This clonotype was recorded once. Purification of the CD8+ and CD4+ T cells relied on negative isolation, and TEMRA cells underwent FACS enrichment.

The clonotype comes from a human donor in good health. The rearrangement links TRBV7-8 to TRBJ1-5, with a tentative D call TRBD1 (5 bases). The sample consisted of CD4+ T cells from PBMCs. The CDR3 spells CASSLKGPGPQHF. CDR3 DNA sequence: TGTGCCAGCAGCCTTAAGGGGCCCGGGCCCCAGCATTTT. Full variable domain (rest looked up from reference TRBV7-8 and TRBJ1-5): GAGVSQSPRYKVAKRGQDVALRCDPISGHVSLFWYQQALGQGPEFLTYFQNEAQLDKSGLPSDRFFAERPEGSVSTLKIQRTQQEDSAVYLCASSLKGPGPQHFGDGTRLSIL.